The clone carrying this T cell receptor beta chain was seen only once. The antigen is undetermined. The CDR3 consists of 15 residues. Germline loops: CDR1 LNHNV, CDR2 YYDKDF (reference sequence). Trimming left V 0 bases short and J 4 bases short, with 12 bases between. These data come from a study of cytomegalovirus exposure and HLA in healthy donors. Findings of the study overall: Most of the CMV-associated TCR beta chains (in a later analysis) appeared to be HLA-restricted.

PCR employed 60 Vbeta and 13 Jbeta primers. Repertoires were generated with immunoSEQ multiplex PCR, while TCRdb's copy carries only in-frame clones and drops some. The sample carries about 94,000 clones, roughly four fifths recorded once. Sequencing was performed on PBMCs. The TCR sequence derives from a human donor in good health. This chain links TRBV15 with TRBJ1-1, with a weak D call TRBD1 (5 bases). This CDR3 reads CATSRDGGGGTEAFF. CDR3 bases: TGTGCCACCAGCAGAGATGGCGGGGGAGGCACTGAAGCTTTCTTT.